This T cell receptor beta chain was identified during a study of shared clonotypes between healthy human individuals. Everyone who donated was a Caucasian adult who lived in Nashville, Tennessee. From CD4+ cells came CD45RA+ naive and CD45RA-negative memory subsets. Germline CDR1 reads LNHDA; CDR2 reads SQIVND (reference sequence). This CDR3 spans 15 amino acids. Trimming removed 6 bases from V and 0 bases from J, with 12 bases in between. Clones were read by immunoSEQ multiplex PCR, and TCRdb kept only the in-frame ones, dropping some. The sample includes about 1.5 million clones, approximately 98% of them seen just once.

This TCR was sampled from a man aged 30-40 years in good health. The chain is built from TRBV19 and TRBJ1-5; no clear D gene. Sequencing was done on a sample of naive CD4+ T cells sorted from blood. Specified subset: CD45RA+ positively selected. The CDR3 region is CASRRDGSSNQPQHF. The CDR3 DNA reads as TGTGCCAGTAGGCGGGATGGCAGTAGCAATCAGCCCCAGCATTTT.